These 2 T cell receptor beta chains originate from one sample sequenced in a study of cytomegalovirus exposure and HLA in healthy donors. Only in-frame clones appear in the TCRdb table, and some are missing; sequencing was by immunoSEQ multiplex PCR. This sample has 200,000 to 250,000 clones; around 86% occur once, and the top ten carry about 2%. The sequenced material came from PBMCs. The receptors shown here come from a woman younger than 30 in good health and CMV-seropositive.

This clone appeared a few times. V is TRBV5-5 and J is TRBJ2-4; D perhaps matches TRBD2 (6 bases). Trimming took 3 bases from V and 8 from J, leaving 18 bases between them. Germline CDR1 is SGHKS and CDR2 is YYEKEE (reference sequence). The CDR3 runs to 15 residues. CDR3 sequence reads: CASSSLAGTRDIQYF. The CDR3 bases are TGTGCCAGCAGCTCCCTCGCGGGGACCCGGGACATTCAGTACTTC.

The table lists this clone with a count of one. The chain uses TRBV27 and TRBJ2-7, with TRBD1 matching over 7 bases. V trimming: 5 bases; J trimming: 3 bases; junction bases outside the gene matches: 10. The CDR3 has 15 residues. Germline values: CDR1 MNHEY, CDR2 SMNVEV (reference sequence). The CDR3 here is CASSPYGTANYEQYF. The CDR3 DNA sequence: TGTGCCAGCAGTCCCTACGGGACAGCTAACTACGAGCAGTACTTC.